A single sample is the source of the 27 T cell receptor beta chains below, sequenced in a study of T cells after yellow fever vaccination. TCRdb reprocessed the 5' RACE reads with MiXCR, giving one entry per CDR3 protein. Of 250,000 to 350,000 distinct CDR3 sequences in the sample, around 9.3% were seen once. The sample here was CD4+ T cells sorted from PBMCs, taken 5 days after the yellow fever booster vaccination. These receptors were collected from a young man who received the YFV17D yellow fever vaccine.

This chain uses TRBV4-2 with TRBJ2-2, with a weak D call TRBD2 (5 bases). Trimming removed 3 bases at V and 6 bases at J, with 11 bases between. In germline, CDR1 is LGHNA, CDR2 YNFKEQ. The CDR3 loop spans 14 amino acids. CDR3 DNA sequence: TGTGCCAGCAGCCACTTACTAGGCTCCGGGGAGCTGTTTTTT. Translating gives CASSHLLGSGELFF.

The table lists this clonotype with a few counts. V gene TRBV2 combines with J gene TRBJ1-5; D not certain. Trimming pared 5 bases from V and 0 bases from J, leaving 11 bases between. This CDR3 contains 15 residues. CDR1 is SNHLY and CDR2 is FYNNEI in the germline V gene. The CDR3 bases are TGTGCCAGCAGTCCCAGGCAGAGTAGCAATCAGCCCCAGCATTTT. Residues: CASSPRQSSNQPQHF.

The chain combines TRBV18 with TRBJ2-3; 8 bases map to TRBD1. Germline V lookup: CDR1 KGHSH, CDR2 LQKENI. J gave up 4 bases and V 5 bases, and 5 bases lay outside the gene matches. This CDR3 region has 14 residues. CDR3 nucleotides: TGTGCCAGCTCAGAGGGGACAGGCCCAGATACGCAGTATTTT. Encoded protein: CASSEGTGPDTQYF.

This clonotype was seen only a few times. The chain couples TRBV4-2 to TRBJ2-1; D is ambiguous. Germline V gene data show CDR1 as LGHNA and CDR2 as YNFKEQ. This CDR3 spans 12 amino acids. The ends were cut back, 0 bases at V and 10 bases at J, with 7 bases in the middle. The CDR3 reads CASSQDGREQFF. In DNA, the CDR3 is TGTGCCAGCAGCCAAGATGGACGGGAGCAGTTCTTC.

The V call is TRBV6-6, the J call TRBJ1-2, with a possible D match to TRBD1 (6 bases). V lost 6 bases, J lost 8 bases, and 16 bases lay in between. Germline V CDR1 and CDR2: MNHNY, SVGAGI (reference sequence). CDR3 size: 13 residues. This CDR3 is CASSRTGKGGYTF. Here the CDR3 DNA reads TGTGCCAGCAGCCGTACAGGGAAGGGCGGCTACACCTTC.

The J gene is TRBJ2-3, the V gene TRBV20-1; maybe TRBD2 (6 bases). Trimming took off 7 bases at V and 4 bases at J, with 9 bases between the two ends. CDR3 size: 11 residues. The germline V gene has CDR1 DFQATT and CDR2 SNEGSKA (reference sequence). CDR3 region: CSEKRADTQYF. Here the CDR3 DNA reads TGCAGTGAAAAGCGGGCAGATACGCAGTATTTT.

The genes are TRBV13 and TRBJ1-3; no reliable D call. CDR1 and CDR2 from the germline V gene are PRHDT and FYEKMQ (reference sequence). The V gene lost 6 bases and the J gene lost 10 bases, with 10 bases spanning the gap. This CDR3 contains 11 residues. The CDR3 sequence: CASRPGQTIYF. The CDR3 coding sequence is TGTGCCAGCAGACCAGGTCAAACCATATATTTT.

The CDR3 is CASSKYAGYTEAFF. The DNA of the CDR3 is TGTGCCAGCAGCAAATACGCCGGCTACACTGAAGCTTTCTTT. The chain recombines TRBV7-2 with TRBJ1-1; D is unclear. The V and J ends lost 5 bases and 3 bases respectively, with 13 bases between them. Germline loops: CDR1 SGHTA, CDR2 FQGNSA. This CDR3 is built from 14 residues.

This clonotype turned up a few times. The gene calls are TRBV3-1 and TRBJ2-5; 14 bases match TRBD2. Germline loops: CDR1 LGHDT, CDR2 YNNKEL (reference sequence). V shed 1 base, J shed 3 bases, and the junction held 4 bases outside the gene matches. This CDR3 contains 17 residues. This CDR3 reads CASSQGRTSGGKETQYF. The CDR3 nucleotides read TGTGCCAGCAGCCAAGGACGGACTAGCGGGGGGAAAGAGACCCAGTACTTC.

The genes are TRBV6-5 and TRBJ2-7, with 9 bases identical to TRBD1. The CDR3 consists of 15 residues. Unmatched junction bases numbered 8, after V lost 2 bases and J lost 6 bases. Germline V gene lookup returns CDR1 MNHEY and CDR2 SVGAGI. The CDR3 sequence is CASSYIGQGSGEQYF. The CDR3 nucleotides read TGTGCCAGCAGTTACATCGGACAGGGGTCCGGCGAGCAGTACTTC.

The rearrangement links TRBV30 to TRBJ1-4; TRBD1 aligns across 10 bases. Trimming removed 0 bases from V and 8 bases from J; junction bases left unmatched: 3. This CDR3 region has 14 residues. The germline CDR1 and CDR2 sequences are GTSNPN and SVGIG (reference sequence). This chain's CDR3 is CAWSVTGGREKLFF. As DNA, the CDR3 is TGTGCCTGGAGTGTGACAGGGGGCCGGGAAAAACTGTTTTTT.

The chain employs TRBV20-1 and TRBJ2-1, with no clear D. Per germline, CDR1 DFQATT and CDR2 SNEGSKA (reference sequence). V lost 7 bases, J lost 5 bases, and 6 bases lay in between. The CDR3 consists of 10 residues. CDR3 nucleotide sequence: TGCAGTGTTAGGAACAATGAGCAGTTCTTC. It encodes CSVRNNEQFF.

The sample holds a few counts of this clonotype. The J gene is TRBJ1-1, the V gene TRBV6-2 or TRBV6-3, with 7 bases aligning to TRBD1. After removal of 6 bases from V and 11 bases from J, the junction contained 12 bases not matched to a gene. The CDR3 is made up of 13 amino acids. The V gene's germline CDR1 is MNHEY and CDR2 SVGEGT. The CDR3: CASSPTGGGAAFF. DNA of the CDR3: TGTGCCAGCAGCCCGACAGGAGGGGGCGCGGCTTTCTTT.

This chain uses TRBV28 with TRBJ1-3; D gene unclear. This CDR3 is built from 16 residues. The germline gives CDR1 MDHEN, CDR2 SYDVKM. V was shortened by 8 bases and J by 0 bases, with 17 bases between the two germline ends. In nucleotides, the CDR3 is TGTGCCAGCCACGTTGGCAGGCATACCTCTGGAAACACCATATATTTT. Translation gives CASHVGRHTSGNTIYF.

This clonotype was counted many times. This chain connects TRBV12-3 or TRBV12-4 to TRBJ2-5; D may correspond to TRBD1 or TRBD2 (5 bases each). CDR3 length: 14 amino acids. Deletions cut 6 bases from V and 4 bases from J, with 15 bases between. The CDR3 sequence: CASSSGTVPETQYF. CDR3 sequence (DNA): TGTGCCAGCAGCTCCGGGACGGTGCCAGAGACCCAGTACTTC.

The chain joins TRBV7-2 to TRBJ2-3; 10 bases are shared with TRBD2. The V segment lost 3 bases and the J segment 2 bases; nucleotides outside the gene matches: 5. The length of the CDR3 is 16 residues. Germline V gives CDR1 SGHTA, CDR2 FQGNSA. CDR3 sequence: CASSFASGGLTDTQYF. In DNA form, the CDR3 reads TGTGCCAGCAGCTTTGCTAGCGGGGGCCTCACAGATACGCAGTATTTT.

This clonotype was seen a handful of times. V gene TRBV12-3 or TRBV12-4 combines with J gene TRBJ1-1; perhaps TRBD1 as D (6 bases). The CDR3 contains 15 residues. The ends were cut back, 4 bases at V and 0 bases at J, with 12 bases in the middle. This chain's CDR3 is CASSWGGQLNTEAFF. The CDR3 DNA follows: TGTGCCAGCAGTTGGGGGGGGCAGCTGAACACTGAAGCTTTCTTT.

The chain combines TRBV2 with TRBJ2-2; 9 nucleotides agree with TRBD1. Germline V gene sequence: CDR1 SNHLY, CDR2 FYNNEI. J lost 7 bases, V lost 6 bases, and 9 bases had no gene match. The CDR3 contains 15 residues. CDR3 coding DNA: TGTGCCAGCAGCGGAATACAGGGGGCGATCGGGGAGCTGTTTTTT. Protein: CASSGIQGAIGELFF.

CDR3 loop: CASSAATDTQYF. CDR3 bases: TGTGCCAGCAGTGCAGCCACAGATACGCAGTATTTT. The chain joins TRBV6-5 to TRBJ2-3; D ambiguous. The CDR3 contains 12 residues. Germline V gene data show CDR1 as MNHEY and CDR2 as SVGAGI. Trimming pared 5 bases from V and 2 bases from J, leaving 5 bases between.

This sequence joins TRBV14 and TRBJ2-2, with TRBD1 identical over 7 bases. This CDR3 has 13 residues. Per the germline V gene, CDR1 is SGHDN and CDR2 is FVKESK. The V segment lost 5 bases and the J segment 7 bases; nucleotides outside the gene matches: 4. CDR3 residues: CASSRGPGGELFF. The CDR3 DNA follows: TGTGCCAGCAGCAGGGGGCCAGGCGGGGAGCTGTTTTTT.

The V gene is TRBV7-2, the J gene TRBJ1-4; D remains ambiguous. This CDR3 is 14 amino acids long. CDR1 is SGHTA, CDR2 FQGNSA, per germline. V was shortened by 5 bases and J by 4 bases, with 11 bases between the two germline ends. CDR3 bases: TGTGCCAGCAGCCCCCACATTAATAATGAAAAACTGTTTTTT. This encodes CASSPHINNEKLFF.

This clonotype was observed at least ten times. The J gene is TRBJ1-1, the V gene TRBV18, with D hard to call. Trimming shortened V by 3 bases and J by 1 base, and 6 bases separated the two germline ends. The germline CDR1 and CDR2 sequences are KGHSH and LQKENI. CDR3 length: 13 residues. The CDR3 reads CASSPSENTEAFF. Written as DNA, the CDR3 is TGTGCCAGCTCACCTTCCGAGAACACTGAAGCTTTCTTT.

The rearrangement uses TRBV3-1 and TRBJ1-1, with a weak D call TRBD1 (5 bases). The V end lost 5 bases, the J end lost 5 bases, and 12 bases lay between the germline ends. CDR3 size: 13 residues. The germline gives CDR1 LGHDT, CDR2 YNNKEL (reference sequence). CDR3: CASSDPGGTEAFF. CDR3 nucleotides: TGTGCCAGCAGCGATCCCGGGGGAACTGAAGCTTTCTTT.

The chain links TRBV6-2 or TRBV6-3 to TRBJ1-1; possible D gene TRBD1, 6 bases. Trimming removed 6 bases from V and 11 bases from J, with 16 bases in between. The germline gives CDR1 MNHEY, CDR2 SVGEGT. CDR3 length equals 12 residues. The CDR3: CASSHRDMGAFF. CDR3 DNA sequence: TGTGCCAGCAGCCACCGGGACATGGGGGCTTTCTTT.

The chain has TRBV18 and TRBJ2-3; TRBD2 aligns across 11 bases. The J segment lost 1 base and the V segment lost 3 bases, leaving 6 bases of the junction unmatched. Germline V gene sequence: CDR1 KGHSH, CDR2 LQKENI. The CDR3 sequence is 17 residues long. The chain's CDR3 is CASSPISGGAGTDTQYF. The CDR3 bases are TGTGCCAGCTCACCTATTAGCGGGGGGGCTGGCACAGATACGCAGTATTTT.

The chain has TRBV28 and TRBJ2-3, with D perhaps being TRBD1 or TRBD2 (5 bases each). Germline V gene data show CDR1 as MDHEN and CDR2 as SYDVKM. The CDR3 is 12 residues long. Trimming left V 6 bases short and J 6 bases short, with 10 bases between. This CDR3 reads CASRQGRDTQYF. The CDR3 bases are TGTGCCAGCAGGCAGGGACGCGATACGCAGTATTTT.

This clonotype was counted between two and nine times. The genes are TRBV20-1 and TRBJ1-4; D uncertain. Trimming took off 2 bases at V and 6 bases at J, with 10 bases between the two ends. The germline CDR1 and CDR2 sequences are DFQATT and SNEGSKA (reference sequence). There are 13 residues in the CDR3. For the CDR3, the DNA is TGCAGTGCTAGACAAAACCCCGATGAAAAACTGTTTTTT. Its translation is CSARQNPDEKLFF.